This TCR beta chain was identified during a study of T cell responses to AZD1222 COVID-19 vaccine. Study-wide results and limits: Spike was spanned by vaccine-associated CD4 TCRs, which were dominant at 160-218 and 743-854. Only 5 or 6 individuals given AZD1222 were seropositive at baseline. Sampling captured repertoires only after the peak T cell response.

Libraries were prepared by immunoSEQ multiplex PCR; TCRdb keeps only in-frame clonotypes and omits some of them. The repertoire holds about 120,000 clones, with around 90% as singletons. This CDR3 has 15 amino acids. Per the germline V gene, CDR1 is LNHDA and CDR2 is SQIVND (reference sequence). J was trimmed by 2 bases and V by 4 bases; bases with no gene match: 7. In regard to this clone: Its antigen is not known.

Sequenced material: peripheral blood, taken on day 0 of MenACWY control vaccination. The chain employs TRBV19 and TRBJ2-7; 8 bases are a match to TRBD1. The clonotype comes from an adult in good health. CDR3 amino acids: CASSTGTGFTYEQYF. The CDR3, as DNA: TGTGCCAGTAGTACGGGGACAGGCTTTACCTACGAGCAGTACTTC. The complete variable domain, with remaining parts taken from reference TRBV19 and TRBJ2-7, reads DGGITQSPKYLFRKEGQNVTLSCEQNLNHDAMYWYRQDPGQGLRLIYYSQIVNDFQKGDIAEGYSVSREKKESFPLTVTSAQKNPTAFYLCASSTGTGFTYEQYFGPGTRLTVT.